This TCR beta chain was retrieved from a study of T cells in Graves' hyperthyroidism and ophthalmopathy. Study-wide background: Staff took peripheral blood when the initial diagnosis was made, before any treatment began.

The TCR beta CDR3 regions underwent amplification using RNA transcripts as the source. The HTBI primer set served for first-round RT-PCR of the TCR CDR3. TCRdb called the multiplex PCR reads again in MiXCR, with one record for every CDR3 protein. Altogether some 490,000 distinct CDR3 sequences are present, about 22% being singletons, with the ten largest covering roughly 49%. Comment on this clonotype: Its antigen is as yet unknown.

Study-wide points: Model predictions of ophthalmopathy came a median around 6.5 months before onset. Most clonotypes expanded in the thyroid (above 0.001) were also present in blood.

The study included ophthalmopathy patients with Clinical Activity Score at least 3, NOSPECS grade at least 4 and duration under 3 months. The sequencing input was blood. This sequence originates from a woman in her 70s with Graves' ophthalmopathy.

CDR3 residues: CSVEQETQYF. In DNA form, the CDR3 reads TGCAGCGTCGAACAAGAGACCCAGTACTTC. J is TRBJ2-5 and V is TRBV29-1, with no clear D. Germline V CDR1 and CDR2: SQVTM, ANQGSEA. The CDR3 runs 10 residues. V lost 6 bases, J lost 2 bases, and 4 bases lay in between.